This T cell receptor beta chain was obtained from a study of T cell repertoires in cytomegalovirus infection. For the study at large: Indicated by public TCR beta signatures were CMV infection and matching HLA type. Points from the study as a whole: Within the response measured ex vivo, HLA-C-restricted CMV-specific TCR beta clonotypes were dominant.

MiXCR, run by TCRdb on the reads, gives a single entry per CDR3 protein. The top ten hold roughly 9.7% of the sample, which has about 260,000 distinct CDR3 sequences, 12% to 15% seen once. Deletions cut 0 bases from V and 5 bases from J, with 4 bases between. CDR1 DFQATT and CDR2 SNEGSKA come from the germline V gene (reference sequence). The CDR3 is made up of 11 amino acids. In this sample, this clonotype turned up a few times. Its specificity is not known. The sequence came from a human donor in good health (CMV status not recorded). Some clones in this sample may be carry-over from other donors' samples. What was sequenced was PBMCs. This sequence joins TRBV20-1 and TRBJ2-5; D not resolved. CDR3 DNA sequence: TGCAGTGCTAGAGAAGCGGAGACCCAGTACTTC. This codes for CSAREAETQYF.